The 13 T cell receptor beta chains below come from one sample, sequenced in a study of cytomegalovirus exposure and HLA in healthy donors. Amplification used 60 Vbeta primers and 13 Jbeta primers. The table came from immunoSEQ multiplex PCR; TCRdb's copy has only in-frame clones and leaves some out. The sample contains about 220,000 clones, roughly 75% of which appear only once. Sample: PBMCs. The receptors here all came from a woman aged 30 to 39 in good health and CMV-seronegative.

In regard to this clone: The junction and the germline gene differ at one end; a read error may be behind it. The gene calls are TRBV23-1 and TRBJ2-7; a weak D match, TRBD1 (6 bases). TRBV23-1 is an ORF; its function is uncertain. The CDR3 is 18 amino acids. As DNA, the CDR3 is TGCGCCATCAGTTCATTACCGGGACAAATCCCCCGCTCCTACGAGCAGTACTTC. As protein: CAISSLPGQIPRSYEQYF.

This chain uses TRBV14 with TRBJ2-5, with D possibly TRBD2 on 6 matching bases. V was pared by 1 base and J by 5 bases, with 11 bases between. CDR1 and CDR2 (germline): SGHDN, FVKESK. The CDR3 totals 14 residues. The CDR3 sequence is CASSQAGTSETQYF. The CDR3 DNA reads TGTGCCAGCAGCCAAGCGGGGACTTCGGAGACCCAGTACTTC.

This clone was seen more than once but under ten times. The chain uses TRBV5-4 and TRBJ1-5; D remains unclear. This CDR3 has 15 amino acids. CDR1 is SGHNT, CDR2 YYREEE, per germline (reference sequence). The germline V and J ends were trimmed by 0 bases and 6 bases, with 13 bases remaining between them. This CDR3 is CASSLGRVKAQPQHF. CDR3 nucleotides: TGTGCCAGCAGCTTGGGGAGGGTGAAGGCTCAGCCCCAGCATTTT.

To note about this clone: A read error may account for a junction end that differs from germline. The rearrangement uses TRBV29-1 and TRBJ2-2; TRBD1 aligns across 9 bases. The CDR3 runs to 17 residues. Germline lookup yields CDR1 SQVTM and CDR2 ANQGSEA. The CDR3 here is CIVEDRAWTGVTGELFF. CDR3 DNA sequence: TGCATCGTTGAAGACAGGGCTTGGACAGGGGTCACCGGGGAGCTGTTTTTT.

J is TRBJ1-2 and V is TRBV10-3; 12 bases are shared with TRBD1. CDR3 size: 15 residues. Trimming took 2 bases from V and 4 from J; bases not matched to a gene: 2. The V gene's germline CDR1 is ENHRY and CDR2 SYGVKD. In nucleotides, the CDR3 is TGTGCCATCAGTGAGGGGACAGGGGGCGTCTATGGCTACACCTTC. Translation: CAISEGTGGVYGYTF.

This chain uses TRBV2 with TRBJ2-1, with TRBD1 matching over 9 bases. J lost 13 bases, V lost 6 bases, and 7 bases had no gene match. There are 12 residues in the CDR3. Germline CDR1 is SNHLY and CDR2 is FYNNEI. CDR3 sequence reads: CASRGGQGNQFF. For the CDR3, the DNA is TGTGCCAGCAGAGGGGGACAGGGAAATCAGTTCTTC.

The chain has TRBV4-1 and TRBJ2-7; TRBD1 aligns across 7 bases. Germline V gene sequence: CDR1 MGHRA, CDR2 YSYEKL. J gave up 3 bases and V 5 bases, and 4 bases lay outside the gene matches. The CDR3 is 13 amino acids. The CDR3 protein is CASSFRQGYEQYF. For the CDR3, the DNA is TGCGCCAGCAGCTTCCGACAGGGCTACGAGCAGTACTTC.

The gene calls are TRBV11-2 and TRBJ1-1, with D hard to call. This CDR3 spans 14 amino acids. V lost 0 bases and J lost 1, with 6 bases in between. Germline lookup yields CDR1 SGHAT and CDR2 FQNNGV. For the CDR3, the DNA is TGTGCCAGCAGCTTAGACAACGGGAACACTGAAGCTTTCTTT. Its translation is CASSLDNGNTEAFF.

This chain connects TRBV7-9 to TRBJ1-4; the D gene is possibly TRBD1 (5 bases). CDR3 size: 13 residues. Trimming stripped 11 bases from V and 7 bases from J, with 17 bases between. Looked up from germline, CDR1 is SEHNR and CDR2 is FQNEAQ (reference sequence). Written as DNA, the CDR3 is TGTGCCGCAAGGCAACTGGGGGGTGAAAAACTGTTTTTT. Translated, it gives CAARQLGGEKLFF. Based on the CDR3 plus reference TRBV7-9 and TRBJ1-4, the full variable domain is DTGVSQNPRHKITKRGQNVTFRCDPISEHNRLYWYRQTLGQGPEFLTYFQNEAQLEKSRLLSDRFSAERPKGSFSTLEIQRTEQGDSAMYLCAARQLGGEKLFFGSGTQLSVL.

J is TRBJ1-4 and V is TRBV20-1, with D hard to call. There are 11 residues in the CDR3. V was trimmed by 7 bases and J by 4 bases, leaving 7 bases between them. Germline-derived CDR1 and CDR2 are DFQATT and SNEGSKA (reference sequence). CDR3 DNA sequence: TGCAGTGGCCAGTTTAATGAAAAACTGTTTTTT. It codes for CSGQFNEKLFF.

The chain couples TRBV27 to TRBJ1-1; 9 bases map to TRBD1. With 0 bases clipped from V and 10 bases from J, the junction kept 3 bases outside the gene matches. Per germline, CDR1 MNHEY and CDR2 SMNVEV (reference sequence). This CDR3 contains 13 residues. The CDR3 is CASSLSRTGAAFF. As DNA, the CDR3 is TGTGCCAGCAGTTTATCTCGGACAGGGGCAGCTTTCTTT.

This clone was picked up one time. In DNA, the CDR3 is TGTGCCAGCAGCTTAGTTGCGGGGAGCTCCTACGAGCAGTACTTC. Protein product: CASSLVAGSSYEQYF. The gene calls are TRBV11-3 and TRBJ2-7, with a tentative D call TRBD2 (6 bases). This CDR3 is built from 15 residues. The germline V and J ends were trimmed by 1 base and 0 bases, with 10 bases remaining between them. CDR1 SGHNT and CDR2 YENEEA come from the germline V gene.

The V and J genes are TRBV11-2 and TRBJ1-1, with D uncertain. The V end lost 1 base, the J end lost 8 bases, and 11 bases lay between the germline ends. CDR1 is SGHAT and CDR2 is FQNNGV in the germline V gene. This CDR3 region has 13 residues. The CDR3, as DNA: TGTGCCAGCAGCTTAGTAATGGGCAGGGAAGCTTTCTTT. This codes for CASSLVMGREAFF.